These T cell receptor beta chains were read from a single sample in a study of Ad26.COV2.S vaccination and SARS-CoV-2 variants. The data were produced by immunoSEQ multiplex PCR, yet TCRdb's version contains in-frame clones alone and is incomplete. This table has 300,000 to 400,000 clones, roughly 86% appearing once. The material was peripheral blood, obtained in a trial of Ad26.COV2.S vaccine versus placebo. These receptors originate from a person aged 18-60 years who received the Ad26.COV2.S COVID-19 vaccine or a placebo. Both conserved end residues are part of each CDR3. Fields, in order: clone size, D gene, J gene, V gene, CDR3 DNA, CDR3 protein. The D gene is left open where the match is weak. Not every row has a clone size; where given, it reads once, few, many or a size class.

>NA|TRBD2|TRBJ2-7|TRBV5-1
TGCGCCAGCAGCTTGGCGCGCGGGGGGACATACTACGAGCAGTACTTC
CASSLARGGTYYEQYF
>NA|NA|TRBJ1-4|TRBV14
TGTGCCAGCAGCCAACAGATTCGAGGGCGTGAAAAACTGTTTTTT
CASSQQIRGREKLFF
>few|TRBD1|TRBJ1-3|TRBV5-1
TGCGCCAGCAGCTTGGATGTCGGGACAGGGCAACGAAACACCATATATTTT
CASSLDVGTGQRNTIYF
>once|TRBD1|TRBJ1-3|TRBV5-1
TGCGCCAGCAGCAATCAGGGGGCGCAAGGAAACACCATATATTTT
CASSNQGAQGNTIYF
>NA|NA|TRBJ2-5|TRBV2
TGTGCCAGCATTGCCCCCCGGGACTGGAGGTTCGAGACCCAGTACTTC
CASIAPRDWRFETQYF
>NA|TRBD1|TRBJ2-2|TRBV6-6
TGTGCCAGCAGTCTAAGGGCCCTAACAGGGGGCATCACCGGGGAGCTGTTTTTT
CASSLRALTGGITGELFF
>NA|NA|TRBJ2-2|TRBV3-1/TRBV3-2
TGTGCCAGCAGCCAAGATCCTAGGGACACCGGGGAGCTGTTTTTT
CASSQDPRDTGELFF
>NA|NA|TRBJ2-1|TRBV7-9
TGTGCCAGCAGCGGAAAGAACCGACAGAGCTCCTACAATGAGCAGTTCTTC
CASSGKNRQSSYNEQFF
>NA|NA|TRBJ1-5|TRBV1
TGCACCAGCAGCCAAGATTACCCCAGGCCGAGAGGTCAGCCCCAGCATTTT
CTSSQDYPRPRGQPQHF
>NA|TRBD2|TRBJ2-3|TRBV19
TGTGCCAGTAGTATAAAGCGGGGGACGACAGATACGCAGTATTTT
CASSIKRGTTDTQYF
>once|NA|TRBJ2-3|TRBV9
TGTGCCAGCAGCGTAGGGCTCAGCAATCCAGATACGCAGTATTTT
CASSVGLSNPDTQYF
>NA|NA|TRBJ2-3|TRBV27
TGTGCCAGCAGGATGGTTTGGGACAAATACACAGATACGCAGTATTTT
CASRMVWDKYTDTQYF
>NA|NA|TRBJ2-1|TRBV7-2
TGTGCCAGCAGCTCGACAGGGAGGGCTTACAATGAGCAGTTCTTC
CASSSTGRAYNEQFF
>NA|TRBD1|TRBJ1-2|TRBV30
TGTGCCTGGTTGGCCGGGACAGGGGCTAGATGGGAGGACTATGGCTACACCTTC
CAWLAGTGARWEDYGYTF
>NA|TRBD2|TRBJ2-2|TRBV11-3
TGTGCCAGCAGCGCAACCCTAGCGGGGGTGGCCGGGGAGCTGTTTTTT
CASSATLAGVAGELFF
>NA|NA|TRBJ1-2|TRBV10-3
TGTGCCATCAGTGAGGGGGCGCGGGACTATGGCTACACCTTC
CAISEGARDYGYTF
>once|NA|TRBJ1-1|TRBV30
TGTGCCTGGAGTGTATTCGGGGGGGACACTGAAGCTTTCTTT
CAWSVFGGDTEAFF
>few|TRBD1|TRBJ2-3|TRBV2
TGTGCCAGCAGTGAAAGTTGGGCAGGGGGACGCACAGATACGCAGTATTTT
CASSESWAGGRTDTQYF
>NA|NA|TRBJ1-2|TRBV5-1
TGCGCCAGCAGCTTGGACAGGAACTATGGCTACACCTTC
CASSLDRNYGYTF
>NA|NA|TRBJ1-1|TRBV12-3/TRBV12-4
TGTGCCAGCAGTTACAGCAATGAAGCTTTCTTT
CASSYSNEAFF
>NA|NA|TRBJ2-3|TRBV11-2
TGTGCCAGCAGCTTATCGGGTTCCCAGACCACAGATACGCAGTATTTT
CASSLSGSQTTDTQYF
>NA|NA|TRBJ2-1|TRBV3-1/TRBV3-2
NA
CASSQVAGGARFF